The 10 T cell receptor beta chains reported below all come from one sample, sequenced in a study of cytomegalovirus exposure and HLA in healthy donors. Researchers ran the PCR with 60 Vbeta and 13 Jbeta primers. Libraries were prepared by immunoSEQ multiplex PCR; TCRdb keeps only in-frame clonotypes and omits some of them. This sample carries 40,000 to 50,000 clones, 70% to 80% of them seen once, and the ten largest clones take 6.3%. The material sequenced was PBMCs. These receptors all stem from a man under 40 in good health and CMV-seronegative.

This clone came up a few times. The CDR3 protein is CASSTRGRGVSPLHF. DNA for the CDR3: TGTGCCAGCAGCACAAGGGGGCGGGGTGTATCACCCCTCCACTTT. This chain joins TRBV27 and TRBJ1-6, with 7 bases identical to TRBD1. The CDR3 sequence is 15 residues long. Germline CDR1 is MNHEY and CDR2 is SMNVEV (reference sequence). After removal of 6 bases from V and 10 bases from J, the junction contained 12 bases not matched to a gene.

The chain joins TRBV19 to TRBJ1-3; the D gene is possibly TRBD1 (6 bases). Trimming cost V 9 bases and J 0 bases, with 15 bases left between them. Looked up from germline, CDR1 is LNHDA and CDR2 is SQIVND (reference sequence). This CDR3 spans 15 amino acids. The CDR3 spells CASRTRDNSGNTIYF. The DNA of the CDR3 is TGTGCCAGCCGAACCCGGGACAACTCTGGAAACACCATATATTTT.

The chain uses TRBV5-1 and TRBJ2-2, with TRBD2 matching 9 bases. The CDR3 covers 19 residues. Looked up from germline, CDR1 is SGHRS and CDR2 is YFSETQ. The trim removed 3 bases at V and 4 bases at J, leaving 16 bases unmatched. CDR3 sequence reads: CASSSPESLAGSFTGELFF. The DNA of the CDR3 is TGCGCCAGCAGCTCCCCCGAGTCCCTAGCGGGGAGTTTCACCGGGGAGCTGTTTTTT.

CDR3 DNA sequence: TGCGCCAGCAGACCGACAGGGGATGAAAACACCATATATTTT. Encoded protein: CASRPTGDENTIYF. The V gene is TRBV4-1, the J gene TRBJ1-3, with 8 bases aligning to TRBD1. This CDR3 has 14 amino acids. The ends lost 6 bases at V and 6 bases at J; junction bases unmatched: 7. Germline-derived CDR1 and CDR2 are MGHRA and YSYEKL.

The rearrangement joins TRBV6-4 to TRBJ1-4; 7 bases map to TRBD1. CDR1 and CDR2 from the germline V gene are MRHNA and SNTAGT. This CDR3 contains 15 residues. Trimming at V came to 2 bases and at J to 3 bases, leaving 3 bases not matched to a gene. CDR3 nucleotides: TGTGCCAGCAGTGACAGGGGGCTGCCTAATGAAAAACTGTTTTTT. Its protein product is CASSDRGLPNEKLFF.

The chain joins TRBV7-2 to TRBJ2-2; TRBD2 matches 8 bases. With 4 bases clipped from V and 3 bases from J, the junction kept 7 bases outside the gene matches. This CDR3 has 16 residues. Germline V gives CDR1 SGHTA, CDR2 FQGNSA. The CDR3 sequence: CASSSQAGAYTGELFF. The CDR3 nucleotides read TGTGCCAGCAGCTCCCAAGCGGGAGCGTACACCGGGGAGCTGTTTTTT.

The chain employs TRBV6-1 and TRBJ1-1; 7 bases align to TRBD1. The germline V gene encodes CDR1 MNHNS and CDR2 SASEGT. This CDR3 has 14 residues. With V trimmed by 6 bases and J by 0 bases, 4 bases remained unmatched. This chain's CDR3 is CASRQTGLNTEAFF. For the CDR3, the DNA is TGTGCCAGCAGGCAGACAGGGCTGAACACTGAAGCTTTCTTT.

The CDR3: CASSPTSGPYEQYF. DNA of the CDR3: TGTGCCAGCAGCCCGACTAGCGGTCCCTACGAGCAGTACTTC. V gene TRBV5-6 combines with J gene TRBJ2-7; 9 bases are a match to TRBD2. V was pared by 4 bases and J by 2 bases, with 4 bases of the junction left unmatched. CDR3 size: 14 residues. Germline-derived CDR1 and CDR2 are SGHDT and YYEEEE.

This clone was counted between two and nine times. J is TRBJ2-7 and V is TRBV6-1; 9 nucleotides align to TRBD2. The germline gives CDR1 MNHNS, CDR2 SASEGT. The junction had 11 bases not matched to a gene; V was cut back by 3 bases and J by 2 bases. This CDR3 comprises 17 residues. The CDR3 nucleotides are TGTGCCAGCAGTGATTTTATCGGACTAGCGCTCACCTACGAGCAGTACTTC. It yields the protein CASSDFIGLALTYEQYF.

The chain links TRBV29-1 to TRBJ2-5; TRBD1 might be the D (5 bases). The CDR3 totals 13 residues. The germline gives CDR1 SQVTM, CDR2 ANQGSEA. V gave up 4 bases and J gave up 1 base, with 10 bases separating them. The CDR3 DNA is TGCAGCGTTGGGAGCAGGGCCCAAGAGACCCAGTACTTC. Protein product: CSVGSRAQETQYF.